This T cell receptor (beta chain) was retrieved from a study of blood T cell repertoires in COVID-19. The CDR3 loop spans 13 amino acids. Germline CDR1 and CDR2: MNHEY and SMNVEV (reference sequence). V lost 3 bases to trimming and J lost 15 bases, with 18 bases between them. Sequencing used immunoSEQ multiplex PCR; TCRdb keeps in-frame clones, though not all of them. The profile shows about 150,000 clones, about 88% of them singletons. The specimen was peripheral blood. This chain uses TRBV27 with TRBJ2-1; TRBD1 is a possible D gene (5 bases). The receptor comes from a woman aged 70 to 79 with acute or convalescent COVID-19. This chain's CDR3 is CASSFFPSAGWFF. CDR3 nucleotides: TGTGCCAGCAGTTTCTTCCCCTCAGCAGGGTGGTTCTTC.